Below are 24 T cell receptor beta chains sequenced from a single sample in a study of early T cells in non-severe SARS-CoV-2 infection. TCRdb re-analysed the 5' RACE reads in MiXCR, keeping a single row per CDR3 protein. The sample comprises roughly 20,000 distinct CDR3 sequences, around 4.8% of which are singletons, and roughly 5% rests with the top ten. Sequencing was done on a sample of whole blood. These receptors were taken from an adult who was a healthcare worker with PCR-confirmed SARS-CoV-2 infection or an uninfected control (not recorded which).

This clonotype was counted between two and nine times. The chain is built from TRBV10-1 and TRBJ2-7; D is perhaps TRBD2 (6 bases). This CDR3 has 10 residues. CDR1 is WNHNN, CDR2 SYGVQD, per germline (reference sequence). The DNA of the CDR3 is TGCACCCCCGGGGGTTCCGAGCAGTACTTC. Translation: CTPGGSEQYF.

The sample holds many counts of this clonotype. The rearrangement uses TRBV29-1 and TRBJ1-1, with unresolved D. The CDR3 runs to 12 residues. Looked up from germline, CDR1 is SQVTM and CDR2 is ANQGSEA. Trimming removed 4 bases from V and 6 bases from J, with 12 bases in between. CDR3 bases: TGCAGCGTTGCAAATAGGTTCTCTGAAGCTTTCTTT. Amino acids: CSVANRFSEAFF.

This clonotype was seen many times. The chain has TRBV6-5 and TRBJ1-6; D might be TRBD1 (6 bases). The V gene's germline CDR1 is MNHEY and CDR2 SVGAGI. The V and J ends lost 4 bases and 2 bases respectively, with 9 bases between them. The CDR3 extends over 15 amino acids. DNA of the CDR3: TGTGCCAGCAGTTGGACAGTTCCCTATAATTCACCCCTCCACTTT. Amino acids: CASSWTVPYNSPLHF.

This clonotype has a count of ten or more. This chain connects TRBV20-1 to TRBJ2-1, with 15 bases matching TRBD2. V was pared by 3 bases and J by 7 bases, with 4 bases of the junction left unmatched. CDR1 and CDR2 from the germline V gene are DFQATT and SNEGSKA (reference sequence). The CDR3 has 15 residues. For the CDR3, the DNA is TGCAGTGCTAGGGCCGGGACTAGCGGGAGGAATGAGCAGTTCTTC. Translated, it gives CSARAGTSGRNEQFF.

This clonotype was seen a handful of times. The V call is TRBV5-8, the J call TRBJ2-1; 7 bases are shared with TRBD1. The trim removed 4 bases at V and 2 bases at J, leaving 6 bases unmatched. The germline gives CDR1 SGHTS, CDR2 YDEGEE. This CDR3 has 15 amino acids. The CDR3 region is CASSPWTGPYNEQFF. The CDR3 nucleotides are TGTGCCAGCAGCCCATGGACAGGTCCCTACAATGAGCAGTTCTTC.

This clonotype came up many times. This chain connects TRBV7-2 to TRBJ2-1; D remains ambiguous. The V and J ends lost 3 bases and 8 bases respectively, with 8 bases between them. CDR3 length equals 12 residues. Germline V gene sequence: CDR1 SGHTA, CDR2 FQGNSA. The CDR3 loop reads CASSFNSYEQFF. Here the CDR3 DNA reads TGTGCCAGCAGCTTTAATAGCTATGAGCAGTTCTTC.

V and J are TRBV5-4 and TRBJ2-3; the D call may be TRBD1 or TRBD2 (5 bases each). The germline gives CDR1 SGHNT, CDR2 YYREEE (reference sequence). This CDR3 is 15 amino acids long. V was clipped by 5 bases and J by 2 bases, with 15 bases between them. The CDR3 coding sequence is TGTGCCAGCAGTTTCGGGGCTAAAGACACAGATACGCAGTATTTT. It is translated as CASSFGAKDTDTQYF.

The chain carries TRBV20-1 and TRBJ2-3; possibly TRBD2 for D (6 bases). Germline-derived CDR1 and CDR2 are DFQATT and SNEGSKA (reference sequence). The CDR3 totals 11 residues. With 3 bases removed from V and 6 bases from J, the gap between germline ends came to 7 bases. CDR3 DNA: TGCAGTGCTAGTGGGGGGGATACGCAGTATTTT. This encodes CSASGGDTQYF.

This clonotype was picked up many times. CDR3 nucleotide sequence: TGTGCCTGGAGGGTGGGACTTCATGGCTACACCTTC. It yields the protein CAWRVGLHGYTF. V usage is TRBV30 and J usage is TRBJ1-2, with D possibly TRBD1 on 5 matching bases. Germline CDR1 reads GTSNPN; CDR2 reads SVGIG (reference sequence). The CDR3 consists of 12 residues. The V gene lost 3 bases and the J gene lost 6 bases, with 11 bases spanning the gap.

This sequence joins TRBV20-1 and TRBJ2-3; a possible D gene is TRBD2 (6 bases). Trimming took off 6 bases at V and 6 bases at J, with 16 bases between the two ends. The CDR3 spans 13 residues. The germline V gene encodes CDR1 DFQATT and CDR2 SNEGSKA (reference sequence). CDR3 sequence reads: CSADQGGLDTQYF. The CDR3 DNA is TGCAGTGCAGATCAGGGAGGCCTCGATACGCAGTATTTT.

This clonotype was seen only a few times. V and J are TRBV12-3 or TRBV12-4 and TRBJ2-2, with TRBD1 identical over 8 bases. Trimming at V came to 5 bases and at J to 7 bases, leaving 15 bases not matched to a gene. The CDR3 spans 17 residues. CDR3 sequence reads: CASSQRSQGASGGELFF. The CDR3 DNA is TGTGCCAGCAGTCAGCGCTCGCAGGGGGCCAGCGGCGGGGAGCTGTTTTTT.

This clonotype has just a few counts. V and J are TRBV15 and TRBJ2-2, with 9 bases lining up with TRBD2. The CDR3 has 14 residues. V lost 1 base and J lost 9; bases outside the gene matches: 3. The germline V gene encodes CDR1 LNHNV and CDR2 YYDKDF (reference sequence). The CDR3 DNA reads TGTGCCACCAGCAGAGGCGGGGGGGCGCGGGAGCTGTTTTTT. This translates into CATSRGGGARELFF.

This clonotype was seen ten or more times. J is TRBJ1-2 and V is TRBV18; no firm D call. The germline V gene has CDR1 KGHSH and CDR2 LQKENI. Trimming removed 3 bases from V and 7 bases from J, with 9 bases in between. The length of the CDR3 is 12 residues. The CDR3 loop reads CASSPLGFGYTF. CDR3 nucleotides: TGTGCCAGCTCACCCTTGGGGTTTGGCTACACCTTC.

This clonotype came up many times. This chain links TRBV12-3 or TRBV12-4 with TRBJ2-1, with 10 bases that match TRBD2. J gave up 7 bases and V 1 base, and 7 bases lay outside the gene matches. CDR3 length: 16 amino acids. CDR3 region: CASSLEASGSLNEQFF. The CDR3 DNA reads as TGTGCCAGCAGTTTAGAGGCTAGCGGGAGTTTAAATGAGCAGTTCTTC.

This clonotype is labeled medium-sized. The V and J genes are TRBV12-3 or TRBV12-4 and TRBJ1-1; D is uncertain. Trimming took off 6 bases at V and 1 base at J, with 9 bases between the two ends. CDR3 size: 13 residues. The CDR3 DNA follows: TGTGCCAGCAGCTATAATCAGAACACTGAAGCTTTCTTT. Amino acid sequence: CASSYNQNTEAFF.

The J gene is TRBJ2-1, the V gene TRBV12-3 or TRBV12-4; D not certain. CDR3 length equals 11 residues. V lost 6 bases to trimming and J lost 2 bases, with 2 bases between them. CDR3 amino acids: CASSTYNEQFF. CDR3 DNA: TGTGCCAGCAGCACCTACAATGAGCAGTTCTTC.

This clonotype was seen repeatedly, ten times or more. The genes are TRBV18 and TRBJ1-5; 8 bases align to TRBD1. Unmatched junction bases numbered 5, after V lost 1 base and J lost 6 bases. This CDR3 has 15 residues. Per germline, CDR1 KGHSH and CDR2 LQKENI. CDR3 residues: CASSPQGQAGQPQHF. The CDR3 nucleotides read TGTGCCAGCTCACCACAGGGACAGGCGGGTCAGCCCCAGCATTTT.

In regard to this clonotype: Germline and junction disagree at one end, which may indicate a read error. The CDR3 DNA reads as TGTGCTAGCAGCTCAGGCCTCCACTTC. Translation gives CASSSGLHF. V usage is TRBV7-7 and J usage is TRBJ1-2; D remains unclear. The CDR3 sequence is 9 residues long. Germline CDR1 reads SSHAT; CDR2 reads FNYEAQ (reference sequence).

This clonotype was recorded at least ten times. The genes are TRBV7-9 and TRBJ1-1, with D perhaps TRBD1 (6 bases). The germline V and J ends were trimmed by 4 bases and 4 bases, with 10 bases remaining between them. The CDR3 runs 13 residues. Per germline, CDR1 SEHNR and CDR2 FQNEAQ (reference sequence). In DNA form, the CDR3 reads TGTGCCAGCAGCTACATAGGGGGCACTGAAGCTTTCTTT. It specifies CASSYIGGTEAFF.

This clonotype was seen ten or more times. The chain carries TRBV28 and TRBJ2-5; D gene ambiguous. Trimming left V 3 bases short and J 5 bases short, with 13 bases between. Germline V CDR1 and CDR2: MDHEN, SYDVKM. This CDR3 spans 14 amino acids. DNA of the CDR3: TGTGCCAGCAGTTTCCTCCCCTTACAGGAGACCCAGTACTTC. Translating gives CASSFLPLQETQYF.

Ten or more counts support this clonotype. The chain combines TRBV20-1 with TRBJ2-7; D is unresolved. The CDR3 spans 14 residues. Germline CDR1 reads DFQATT; CDR2 reads SNEGSKA (reference sequence). V lost 0 bases to trimming and J lost 5 bases, with 14 bases between them. The CDR3 nucleotides are TGCAGTGCTAGAGAGTCAAAGGGATTGAACGAGCAGTACTTC. Its translation is CSARESKGLNEQYF.

This chain connects TRBV27 to TRBJ1-2, with a weak D call TRBD1 (5 bases). Trimming removed 3 bases at V and 3 bases at J, with 14 bases between. Germline V CDR1 and CDR2: MNHEY, SMNVEV (reference sequence). The CDR3 is 15 residues long. In DNA, the CDR3 is TGTGCCAGCAGTTTCGCAACAGGCTCCTACTATGGCTACACCTTC. It encodes CASSFATGSYYGYTF.

This clonotype was seen more than once but under ten times. V usage is TRBV20-1 and J usage is TRBJ2-1; maybe TRBD2 (6 bases). The CDR3 extends over 11 amino acids. CDR1 DFQATT and CDR2 SNEGSKA come from the germline V gene (reference sequence). V was shortened by 6 bases and J by 9 bases, with 12 bases between the two germline ends. The DNA of the CDR3 is TGCAGTGCGTTGGAGGGCTTTGAGCAGTTCTTC. This sequence encodes CSALEGFEQFF.

This clonotype has ten or more counts. V is TRBV10-3 and J is TRBJ1-5, with D tentatively TRBD1 (5 bases). The V gene's germline CDR1 is ENHRY and CDR2 SYGVKD. V lost 6 bases and J 0 bases, leaving 12 bases between the germline ends. The CDR3 is 15 amino acids. The CDR3 region is CAISSQGNSNQPQHF. In DNA form, the CDR3 reads TGTGCCATCAGCTCGCAGGGTAATAGCAATCAGCCCCAGCATTTT.